This T cell receptor beta chain was retrieved from a study of regulatory T cells in long-lasting Graves disease. Study conclusions and caveats: Persistent patients shared thousands of public clonotypes among themselves. Newly diagnosed patients shared fewer, at 900 to 1,000. TCR diversity in persistent Graves' patients was below that of newly diagnosed ones.

There are a few counts of this clonotype. The antigen remains unidentified. The CDR3 is made up of 14 amino acids. Germline trimming cut 4 bases from V and 6 bases from J; bases unmatched to any gene: 8. CDR1 and CDR2 from the germline V gene are MNHEY and SVGAGI. iRepertoire HTBI primers and Arm-PCR of CDR3 regions built TCR beta libraries. TCRdb reprocessed the multiplex PCR reads with MiXCR, giving one entry per CDR3 protein. The repertoire includes over 450,000 distinct CDR3 sequences, approximately 21% of them detected once, and more than 6% sits in the top ten. The time point denotes: persistent/refractory GD, antithyroid drugs over 5 years with positive TRAb. From RNA extracted from PBMCs, the TCR library was made. It was an endocrinology department in Xi'an, China, that provided the patients.

This clonotype originated in a female donor with Graves disease. This material consisted of peripheral blood mononuclear cells (PBMCs), taken when the disease was refractory, from a patient treated with antithyroid drugs. The chain carries TRBV6-5 and TRBJ2-7; TRBD1 aligns across 8 bases. CDR3 residues: CASSFLDREGEQYF. The DNA of the CDR3 is TGTGCCAGCAGTTTTTTGGACAGGGAAGGCGAGCAGTACTTC.